These T cell receptor beta chains were read from a single sample in a study of response to subunit inactivated influenza vaccine. TCRdb re-derived calls from the RT-PCR reads in MiXCR, one entry per CDR3 protein. Found here are approximately 520,000 distinct CDR3 sequences, over 25% of them singletons; the top ten hold under 2.5%. The sequencing here drew on CD4+ T cells sorted from PBMCs, taken roughly 5 days after vaccination. These receptors all come from a man in his fifties or sixties who received an inactivated influenza vaccine. The CDR3 runs from the conserved cysteine through the conserved F or W. Fields, in order: J gene, V gene, D gene, clone size, CDR3 length, CDR3 protein, CDR3 DNA. The D gene is left open where the match is weak. A row's size may be missing; if present it is once, few, many or a size class.

J: TRBJ2-4; V: TRBV11-2; D: -; size: few; length: 14; CDR3: CASRDSFSENIQYF; DNA: TGTGCCAGCAGGGACAGCTTTTCGGAAAACATTCAGTACTTC
J: TRBJ1-6; V: TRBV7-2; D: -; size: few; length: 12; CDR3: CASSLYPSPLHF; DNA: TGTGCCAGCAGCTTATATCCTTCACCCCTCCACTTT
J: TRBJ1-2; V: TRBV7-2; D: TRBD1; size: few; length: 15; CDR3: CASSLMNGQAYGYTF; DNA: TGTGCCAGCAGCCTAATGAACGGACAGGCCTATGGCTACACCTTC
J: TRBJ1-1; V: TRBV10-3; D: -; size: few; length: 12; CDR3: CAISEPGAEAFF; DNA: TGTGCCATCAGTGAACCGGGTGCTGAAGCTTTCTTT
J: TRBJ2-2; V: TRBV24-1; D: TRBD2; size: -; length: 17; CDR3: CATSDFGLAPNTGELFF; DNA: TGTGCCACCAGTGATTTCGGACTAGCCCCTAACACCGGGGAGCTGTTTTTT
J: TRBJ1-2; V: TRBV28; D: -; size: -; length: 13; CDR3: CASRAETVGGYTF; DNA: TGTGCCAGCCGGGCCGAGACGGTGGGTGGCTACACCTTC
J: TRBJ2-6; V: TRBV10-3; D: -; size: -; length: 13; CDR3: CAISGAGANVLTF; DNA: TGTGCCATATCGGGGGCCGGGGCCAACGTCCTGACTTTC
J: TRBJ2-2; V: TRBV12-3/TRBV12-4; D: -; size: -; length: 15; CDR3: CASSPTAIVAGELFF; DNA: TGTGCCAGCAGTCCGACCGCTATAGTGGCCGGGGAGCTGTTTTTT
J: TRBJ1-3; V: TRBV29-1; D: -; size: -; length: 14; CDR3: CSVASPKSGNTIYF; DNA: TGCAGCGTTGCCTCTCCGAAATCTGGAAACACCATATATTTT
J: TRBJ2-3; V: TRBV5-6; D: -; size: -; length: 13; CDR3: CASSLALSKSQYF; DNA: TGTGCCAGCAGCTTGGCCTTATCTAAATCGCAGTATTTT
J: TRBJ2-7; V: TRBV20-1; D: -; size: few; length: 12; CDR3: CSAPELAYEQYF; DNA: TGCAGTGCCCCGGAGCTTGCCTACGAGCAGTACTTC
J: TRBJ1-2; V: TRBV12-3/TRBV12-4; D: -; size: few; length: 15; CDR3: CASSFSPQTGHGYTF; DNA: TGTGCCAGCAGTTTTTCCCCACAAACAGGGCATGGCTACACCTTC
J: TRBJ1-4; V: TRBV29-1; D: -; size: medium-sized; length: 13; CDR3: CSVGGAPNEKLFF; DNA: TGCAGCGTTGGTGGGGCTCCAAATGAAAAACTGTTTTTT
J: TRBJ1-2; V: TRBV6-5; D: -; size: -; length: 15; CDR3: CASSYSPQGVYGYTF; DNA: TGTGCCAGCAGTTACTCGCCACAGGGCGTCTATGGCTACACCTTC
J: TRBJ2-7; V: TRBV6-1; D: TRBD2; size: -; length: 16; CDR3: CASSEALAVRGYEQYF; DNA: TGTGCCAGCAGTGAAGCTCTAGCGGTGAGGGGCTACGAGCAGTACTTC
J: TRBJ1-5; V: TRBV20-1; D: -; size: -; length: 13; CDR3: CSAKGVSNQPQHF; DNA: TGCAGTGCTAAGGGGGTGAGCAATCAGCCCCAGCATTTT
J: TRBJ2-4; V: TRBV12-3/TRBV12-4; D: TRBD1; size: -; length: 20; CDR3: CASRRTRGRTTGTGTNIQYF; DNA: TGTGCCAGCAGGCGCACCCGAGGCAGAACGACCGGGACAGGGACAAACATTCAGTACTTC
J: TRBJ2-2; V: TRBV2; D: -; size: -; length: 14; CDR3: CASGEDTNTGELFF; DNA: TGTGCCAGCGGAGAGGACACGAACACCGGGGAGCTGTTTTTT
J: TRBJ2-1; V: TRBV20-1; D: -; size: -; length: 13; CDR3: CSATRIPYNEQFF; DNA: TGCAGTGCCACTAGAATCCCCTACAATGAGCAGTTCTTC
J: TRBJ2-2; V: TRBV29-1; D: -; size: -; length: 12; CDR3: CSVSIYTGELFF; DNA: TGCAGCGTTTCAATCTATACCGGGGAGCTGTTTTTT
J: TRBJ2-1; V: TRBV30; D: TRBD2; size: -; length: 16; CDR3: CAWSLLGTSGRQRQFF; DNA: TGTGCCTGGAGCCTTCTAGGTACTAGCGGGAGGCAGCGGCAGTTCTTC
J: TRBJ2-2; V: TRBV12-3/TRBV12-4; D: TRBD2; size: many; length: 15; CDR3: CASFPGGLNTGELFF; DNA: TGTGCCAGCTTTCCGGGGGGGCTGAACACCGGGGAGCTGTTTTTT
J: TRBJ2-5; V: TRBV24-1; D: -; size: few; length: 20; CDR3: CATSAVPGTSASTHRETQYF; DNA: TGTGCCACCAGTGCCGTGCCCGGGACGAGTGCGAGTACACATCGAGAGACCCAGTACTTC
J: TRBJ2-2; V: TRBV5-1; D: -; size: -; length: 16; CDR3: CASSSEGSSYSGELFF; DNA: TGCGCCAGCAGCTCGGAGGGGTCATCCTACTCCGGGGAGCTGTTTTTT
J: TRBJ2-1; V: TRBV6-2/TRBV6-3; D: TRBD1; size: -; length: 17; CDR3: CASSFMAGTALYNEQFF; DNA: TGTGCCAGCAGTTTCATGGCCGGGACAGCTCTCTACAATGAGCAGTTCTTC
J: TRBJ1-2; V: TRBV7-2; D: -; size: few; length: 12; CDR3: CASRDMGYGYTF; DNA: TGTGCCAGCAGAGATATGGGTTATGGCTACACCTTC
J: TRBJ2-7; V: TRBV28; D: TRBD1; size: many; length: 14; CDR3: CASSPLWTGGEQYF; DNA: TGTGCCAGCAGCCCATTATGGACAGGGGGGGAGCAGTACTTC
J: TRBJ1-1; V: TRBV10-3; D: -; size: few; length: 16; CDR3: CAISESGNRANTEAFF; DNA: TGTGCCATCAGTGAGTCTGGTAACAGGGCGAACACTGAAGCTTTCTTT
J: TRBJ2-5; V: TRBV5-6; D: -; size: few; length: 15; CDR3: CASSLLRGPAETQYF; DNA: TGTGCCAGCAGCTTGTTGCGGGGGCCGGCAGAGACCCAGTACTTC
J: TRBJ2-3; V: TRBV7-8; D: -; size: few; length: 14; CDR3: CASSFMARTDTQYF; DNA: TGTGCCAGCAGTTTCATGGCCCGTACAGATACGCAGTATTTT
J: TRBJ2-2; V: TRBV5-1; D: TRBD2; size: -; length: 13; CDR3: CASRLADTGELFF; DNA: TGCGCCAGCCGGCTAGCGGACACCGGGGAGCTGTTTTTT
J: TRBJ2-2; V: TRBV11-2; D: -; size: -; length: 16; CDR3: CASSFGAGTDTGELFF; DNA: TGTGCCAGCAGCTTCGGTGCGGGGACAGACACCGGGGAGCTGTTTTTT
J: TRBJ2-2; V: TRBV7-9; D: -; size: few; length: 11; CDR3: CASSPSRELFF; DNA: TGTGCCAGCAGTCCCTCCCGGGAGCTGTTTTTT
J: TRBJ1-2; V: TRBV4-1; D: -; size: few; length: 13; CDR3: CASSQRGNYGYTF; DNA: TGCGCCAGCAGCCAGAGGGGGAACTATGGCTACACCTTC
J: TRBJ2-3; V: TRBV7-2; D: -; size: few; length: 15; CDR3: CASSQAGTSTDTQYF; DNA: TGTGCCAGCAGCCAAGCCGGGACTAGCACAGATACGCAGTATTTT
J: TRBJ2-5; V: TRBV20-1; D: TRBD2; size: -; length: 14; CDR3: CSARVSGSRETQYF; DNA: TGCAGTGCTAGGGTTAGCGGGAGTAGGGAGACCCAGTACTTC
J: TRBJ2-1; V: TRBV15; D: -; size: few; length: 15; CDR3: CATSRERGPYNEQFF; DNA: TGTGCCACCAGCAGAGAGCGGGGACCCTACAATGAGCAGTTCTTC
J: TRBJ1-2; V: TRBV20-1; D: TRBD1; size: few; length: 16; CDR3: CSASSGQGMFSNGYTF; DNA: TGCAGTGCTAGTAGCGGACAGGGGATGTTTAGCAATGGCTACACCTTC
J: TRBJ1-1; V: TRBV29-1; D: -; size: -; length: 14; CDR3: CSANVGGGNTEAFF; DNA: TGCAGCGCCAACGTCGGAGGTGGGAACACTGAAGCTTTCTTT
J: TRBJ1-3; V: TRBV29-1; D: TRBD1; size: few; length: 16; CDR3: CSVKAGTGSSGNTIYF; DNA: TGCAGCGTTAAAGCCGGGACAGGGAGCTCTGGAAACACCATATATTTT